This T cell receptor (beta chain) was identified during a study of blood T cell repertoires in COVID-19. This table comes from immunoSEQ multiplex PCR, and its TCRdb copy is limited to in-frame clones, with some not included. The sample consists of roughly 180,000 clones, 85% to 90% of them appearing once. With 4 bases clipped from V and 10 bases from J, the junction kept 6 bases outside the gene matches. CDR3 length equals 14 residues. CDR1 and CDR2 (germline): SGHRS, YFSETQ. This chain joins TRBV5-1 and TRBJ1-6, with 9 bases that match TRBD1. The clonotype comes from a man aged 18 to 29 with acute or convalescent COVID-19. The sample was peripheral blood. CDR3 nucleotide sequence: TGCGCCAGCAGCGGTGGGACAGGGAAGTCACCCCTCCACTTT. It is translated as CASSGGTGKSPLHF.